This T cell receptor beta chain was observed in a study of blood T cell repertoires in COVID-19. For the study at large: Samples came from the United States, Italy and Spain, spanning acute and convalescent COVID-19. PBMCs, B-cell-depleted T cells, or T cells provided the cDNA or gDNA that made up the material.

This CDR3 region has 12 residues. V lost 4 bases, J lost 4 bases, and 8 bases lay in between. CDR1 is SGHRS and CDR2 is YFSETQ in the germline V gene. Methods used by the authors: How many nucleated cells were present was estimated from reference gene primer amplification. TCRdb's copy holds only in-frame clones and misses some; the assay was immunoSEQ multiplex PCR. V and J calls and clone size are copied from that table; D and trimming were computed from the DNA. The sample holds under 50,000 clones, approximately 95% seen once. Patients in Seattle were enrolled during active infection, then followed longitudinally.

The source of this sequence is a man in his 60s with COVID-19, enrolled during active disease. The sample taken for sequencing was peripheral blood. The rearrangement uses TRBV5-1 and TRBJ1-2; D gene unclear. CDR3 DNA sequence: TGCGCCAGCAGCCCCGACATCTATGGCTACACCTTC. This translates into CASSPDIYGYTF.